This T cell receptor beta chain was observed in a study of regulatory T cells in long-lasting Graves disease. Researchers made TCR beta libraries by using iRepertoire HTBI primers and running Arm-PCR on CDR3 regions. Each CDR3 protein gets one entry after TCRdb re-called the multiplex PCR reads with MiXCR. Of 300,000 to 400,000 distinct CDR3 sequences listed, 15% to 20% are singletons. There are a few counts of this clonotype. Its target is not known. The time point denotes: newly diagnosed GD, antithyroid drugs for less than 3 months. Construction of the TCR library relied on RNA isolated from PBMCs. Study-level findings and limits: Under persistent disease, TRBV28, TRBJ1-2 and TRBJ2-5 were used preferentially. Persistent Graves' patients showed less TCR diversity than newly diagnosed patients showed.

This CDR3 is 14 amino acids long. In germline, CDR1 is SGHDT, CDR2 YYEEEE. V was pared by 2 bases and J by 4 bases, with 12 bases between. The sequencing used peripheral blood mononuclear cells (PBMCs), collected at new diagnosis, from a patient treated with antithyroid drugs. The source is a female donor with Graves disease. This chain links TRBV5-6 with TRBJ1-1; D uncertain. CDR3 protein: CASSFGVGVTEAFF. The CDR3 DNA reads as TGTGCCAGCAGCTTTGGGGTTGGGGTCACTGAAGCTTTCTTT.